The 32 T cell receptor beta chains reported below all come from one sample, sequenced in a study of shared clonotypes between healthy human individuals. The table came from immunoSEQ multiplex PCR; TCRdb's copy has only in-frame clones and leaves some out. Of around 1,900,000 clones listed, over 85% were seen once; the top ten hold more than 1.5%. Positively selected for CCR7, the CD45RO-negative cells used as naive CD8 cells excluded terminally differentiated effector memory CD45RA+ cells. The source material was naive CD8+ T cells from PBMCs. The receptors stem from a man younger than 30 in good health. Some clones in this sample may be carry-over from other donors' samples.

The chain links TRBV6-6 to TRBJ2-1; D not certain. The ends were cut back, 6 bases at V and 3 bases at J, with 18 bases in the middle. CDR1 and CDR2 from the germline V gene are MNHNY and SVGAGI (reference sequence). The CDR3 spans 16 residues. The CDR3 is CASSQDAQWIYNEQFF. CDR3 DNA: TGTGCCAGCAGCCAAGACGCCCAGTGGATCTACAATGAGCAGTTCTTC.

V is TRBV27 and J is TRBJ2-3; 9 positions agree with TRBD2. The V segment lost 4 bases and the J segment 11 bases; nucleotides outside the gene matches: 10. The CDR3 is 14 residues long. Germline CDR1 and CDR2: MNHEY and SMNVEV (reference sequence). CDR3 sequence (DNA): TGTGCCAGCAGTTCGGCGGGAGGGCCCCTCGGGCAGTATTTT. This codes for CASSSAGGPLGQYF.

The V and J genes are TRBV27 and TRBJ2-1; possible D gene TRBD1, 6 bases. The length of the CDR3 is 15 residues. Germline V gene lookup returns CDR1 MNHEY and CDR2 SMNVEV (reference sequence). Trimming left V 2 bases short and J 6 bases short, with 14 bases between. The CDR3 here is CASSLIGRGINEQFF. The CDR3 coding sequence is TGTGCCAGCAGTTTAATAGGCAGGGGAATCAATGAGCAGTTCTTC.

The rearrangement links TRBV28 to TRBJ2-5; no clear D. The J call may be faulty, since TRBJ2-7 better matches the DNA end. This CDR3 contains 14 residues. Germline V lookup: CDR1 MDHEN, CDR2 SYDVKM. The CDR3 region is CASSLRSQRYEQYF. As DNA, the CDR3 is TGTGCCAGCAGTTTAAGGAGTCAACGCTACGAGCAGTACTTC.

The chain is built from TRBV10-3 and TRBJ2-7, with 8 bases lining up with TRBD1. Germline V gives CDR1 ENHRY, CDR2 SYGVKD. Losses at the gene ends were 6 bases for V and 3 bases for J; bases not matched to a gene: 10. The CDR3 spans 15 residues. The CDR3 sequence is CAIREDRAGIYEQYF. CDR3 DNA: TGTGCCATCAGAGAGGACAGGGCTGGAATCTACGAGCAGTACTTC.

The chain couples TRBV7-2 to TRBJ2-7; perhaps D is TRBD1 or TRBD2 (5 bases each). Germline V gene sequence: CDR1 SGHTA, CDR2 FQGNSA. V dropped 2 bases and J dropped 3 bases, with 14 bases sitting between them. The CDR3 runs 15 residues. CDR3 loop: CASSLYGTVVYEQYF. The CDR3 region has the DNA TGTGCCAGCAGCTTATATGGGACGGTTGTCTACGAGCAGTACTTC. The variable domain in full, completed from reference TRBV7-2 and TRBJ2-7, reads GAGVSQSPSNKVTEKGKDVELRCDPISGHTALYWYRQSLGQGLEFLIYFQGNSAPDKSGLPSDRFSAERTGGSVSTLTIQRTQQEDSAVYLCASSLYGTVVYEQYFGPGTRLTVT.

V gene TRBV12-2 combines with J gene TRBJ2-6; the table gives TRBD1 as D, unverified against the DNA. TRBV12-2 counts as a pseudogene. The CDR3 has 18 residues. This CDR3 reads CASRLGPHRDSGANVLTF. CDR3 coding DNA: TGTGCAAGTCGCTTAGGGCCCCACAGGGACTCTGGGGCCAACGTCCTGACTTTC.

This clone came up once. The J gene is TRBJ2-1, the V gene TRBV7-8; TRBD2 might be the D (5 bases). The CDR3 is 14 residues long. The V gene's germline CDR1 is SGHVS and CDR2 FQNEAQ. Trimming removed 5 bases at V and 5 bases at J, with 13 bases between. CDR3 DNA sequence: TGTGCCAGCAGCCTATCCCGGGATCACAATGAGCAGTTCTTC. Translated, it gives CASSLSRDHNEQFF.

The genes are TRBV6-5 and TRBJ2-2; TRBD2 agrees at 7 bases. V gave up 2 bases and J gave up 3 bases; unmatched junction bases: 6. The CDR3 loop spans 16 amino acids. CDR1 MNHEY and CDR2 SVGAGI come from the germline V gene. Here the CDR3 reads CASSYGLVAHTGELFF. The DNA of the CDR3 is TGTGCCAGCAGTTACGGACTAGTTGCGCACACCGGGGAGCTGTTTTTT.

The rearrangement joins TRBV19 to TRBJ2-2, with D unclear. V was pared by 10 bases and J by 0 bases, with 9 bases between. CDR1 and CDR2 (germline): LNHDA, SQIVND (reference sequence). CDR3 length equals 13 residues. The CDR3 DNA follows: TGTGCCACGGGTGGGACGAACACCGGGGAGCTGTTTTTT. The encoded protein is CATGGTNTGELFF.

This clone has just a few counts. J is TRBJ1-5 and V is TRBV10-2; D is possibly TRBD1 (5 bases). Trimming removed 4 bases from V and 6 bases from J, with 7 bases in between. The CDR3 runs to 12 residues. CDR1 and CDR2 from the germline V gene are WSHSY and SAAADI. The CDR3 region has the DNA TGCGCCAGCAGTGCAGGGTTTCAGCCCCAGCATTTT. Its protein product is CASSAGFQPQHF.

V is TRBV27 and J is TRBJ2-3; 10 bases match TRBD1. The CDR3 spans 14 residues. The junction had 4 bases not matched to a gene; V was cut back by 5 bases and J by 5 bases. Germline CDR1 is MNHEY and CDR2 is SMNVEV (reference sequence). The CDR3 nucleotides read TGTGCCAGCAGTGTCCGGACAGGGGGAGATACGCAGTATTTT. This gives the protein CASSVRTGGDTQYF.

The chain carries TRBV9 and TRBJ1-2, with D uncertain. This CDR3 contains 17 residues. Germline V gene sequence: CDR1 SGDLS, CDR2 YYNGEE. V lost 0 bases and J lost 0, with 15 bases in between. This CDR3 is CASSVERAGTANYGYTF. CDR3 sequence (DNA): TGTGCCAGCAGCGTAGAAAGGGCAGGCACAGCTAACTATGGCTACACCTTC.

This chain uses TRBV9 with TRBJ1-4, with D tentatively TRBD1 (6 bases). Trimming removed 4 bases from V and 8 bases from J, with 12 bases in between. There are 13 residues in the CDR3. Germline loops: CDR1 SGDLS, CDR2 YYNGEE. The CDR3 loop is CASSTQGGEKLFF. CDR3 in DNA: TGTGCCAGCAGCACACAGGGTGGGGAAAAACTGTTTTTT.

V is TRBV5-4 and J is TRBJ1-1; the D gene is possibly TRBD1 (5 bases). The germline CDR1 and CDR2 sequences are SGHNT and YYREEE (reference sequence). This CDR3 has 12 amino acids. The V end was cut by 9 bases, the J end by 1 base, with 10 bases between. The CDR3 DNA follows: TGTGCCACCGAAACAGGGAACACTGAAGCTTTCTTT. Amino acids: CATETGNTEAFF.

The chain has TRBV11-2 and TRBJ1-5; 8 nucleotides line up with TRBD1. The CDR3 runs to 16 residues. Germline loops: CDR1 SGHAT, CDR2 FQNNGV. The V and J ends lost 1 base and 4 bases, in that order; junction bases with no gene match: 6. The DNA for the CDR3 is TGTGCCAGCAGCTTAGCCCCGACAGGGGTAAATCAGCCCCAGCATTTT. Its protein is CASSLAPTGVNQPQHF.

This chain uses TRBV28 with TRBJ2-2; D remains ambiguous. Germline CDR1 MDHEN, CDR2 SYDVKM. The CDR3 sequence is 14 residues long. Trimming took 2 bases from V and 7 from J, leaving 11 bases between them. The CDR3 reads CASSLLTVVGELFF. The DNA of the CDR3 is TGTGCCAGCAGTTTACTTACGGTCGTCGGGGAGCTGTTTTTT.

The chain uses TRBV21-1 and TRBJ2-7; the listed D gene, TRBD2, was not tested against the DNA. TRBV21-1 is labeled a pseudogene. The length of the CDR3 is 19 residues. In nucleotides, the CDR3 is TGTGCCAGCAGCAAAGGGGGGTCGTTTAGAGGGACTCTATCCTACGAGCAGTACTTC. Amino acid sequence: CASSKGGSFRGTLSYEQYF.

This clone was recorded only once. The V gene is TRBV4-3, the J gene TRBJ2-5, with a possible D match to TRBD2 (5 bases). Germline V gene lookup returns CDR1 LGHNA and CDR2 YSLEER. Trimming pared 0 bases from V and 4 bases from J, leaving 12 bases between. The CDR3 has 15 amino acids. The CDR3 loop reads CASSQDSEVGETQYF. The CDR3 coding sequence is TGCGCCAGCAGCCAAGATTCGGAGGTTGGAGAGACCCAGTACTTC.

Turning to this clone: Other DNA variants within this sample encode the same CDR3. For the CDR3, the DNA is TGTGCCAGCAGCCTTGGGACAGGGGCCGGGGAGCTGTTTTTT. Amino acids: CASSLGTGAGELFF. This chain joins TRBV5-6 and TRBJ2-2; 10 nucleotides match TRBD1. Trimming took 4 bases from V and 6 from J; bases not matched to a gene: 3. CDR3 length equals 14 residues. Germline loops: CDR1 SGHDT, CDR2 YYEEEE.

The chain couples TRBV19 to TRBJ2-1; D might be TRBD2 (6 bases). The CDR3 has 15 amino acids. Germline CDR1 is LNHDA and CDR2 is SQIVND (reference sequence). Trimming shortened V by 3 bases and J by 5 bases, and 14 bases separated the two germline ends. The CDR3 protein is CASSIFGGVDNEQFF. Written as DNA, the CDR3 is TGTGCCAGTAGTATTTTCGGCGGGGTCGACAATGAGCAGTTCTTC.

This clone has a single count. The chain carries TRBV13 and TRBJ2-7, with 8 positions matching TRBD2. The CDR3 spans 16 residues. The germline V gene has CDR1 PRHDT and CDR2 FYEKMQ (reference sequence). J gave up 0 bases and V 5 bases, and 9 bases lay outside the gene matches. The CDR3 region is CASSPKKLAASYEQYF. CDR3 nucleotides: TGTGCCAGCAGCCCAAAAAAACTAGCGGCCTCCTACGAGCAGTACTTC.

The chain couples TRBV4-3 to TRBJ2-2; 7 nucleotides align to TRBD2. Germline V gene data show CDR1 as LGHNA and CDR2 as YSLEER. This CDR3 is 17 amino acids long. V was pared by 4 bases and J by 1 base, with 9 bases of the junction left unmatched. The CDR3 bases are TGCGCCAGCAGCCTAAGTTATGCTAGCGGGAACACCGGGGAGCTGTTTTTT. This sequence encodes CASSLSYASGNTGELFF.

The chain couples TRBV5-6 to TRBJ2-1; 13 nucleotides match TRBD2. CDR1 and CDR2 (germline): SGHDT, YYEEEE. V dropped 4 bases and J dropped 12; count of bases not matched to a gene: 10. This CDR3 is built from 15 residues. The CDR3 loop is CASSLGLAGVLGQFF. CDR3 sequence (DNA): TGTGCCAGCAGCCTAGGACTAGCGGGAGTATTGGGGCAGTTCTTC.

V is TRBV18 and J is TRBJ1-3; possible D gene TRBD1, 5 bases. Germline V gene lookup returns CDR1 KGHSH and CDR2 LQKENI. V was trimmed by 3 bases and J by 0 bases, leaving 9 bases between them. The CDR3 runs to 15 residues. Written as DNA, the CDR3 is TGTGCCAGCTCACCGCTGGACAACTCTGGAAACACCATATATTTT. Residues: CASSPLDNSGNTIYF. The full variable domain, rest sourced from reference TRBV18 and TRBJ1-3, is NAGVMQNPRHLVRRRGQEARLRCSPMKGHSHVYWYRQLPEEGLKFMVYLQKENIIDESGMPKERFSAEFPKEGPSILRIQQVVRGDSAAYFCASSPLDNSGNTIYFGEGSWLTVV.

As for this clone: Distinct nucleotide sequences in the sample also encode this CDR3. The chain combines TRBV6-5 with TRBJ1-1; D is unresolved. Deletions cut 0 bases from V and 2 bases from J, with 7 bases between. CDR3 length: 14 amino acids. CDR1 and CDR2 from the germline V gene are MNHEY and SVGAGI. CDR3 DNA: TGTGCCAGCAGTTACTCAGAAGGAAACACTGAAGCTTTCTTT. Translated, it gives CASSYSEGNTEAFF.

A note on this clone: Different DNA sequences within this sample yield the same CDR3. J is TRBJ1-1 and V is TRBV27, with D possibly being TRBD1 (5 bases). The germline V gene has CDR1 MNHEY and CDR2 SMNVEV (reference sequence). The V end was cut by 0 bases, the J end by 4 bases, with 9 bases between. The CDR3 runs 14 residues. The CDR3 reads CASSLSRQGTEAFF. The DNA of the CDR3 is TGTGCCAGCAGTTTATCGAGGCAGGGCACTGAAGCTTTCTTT.

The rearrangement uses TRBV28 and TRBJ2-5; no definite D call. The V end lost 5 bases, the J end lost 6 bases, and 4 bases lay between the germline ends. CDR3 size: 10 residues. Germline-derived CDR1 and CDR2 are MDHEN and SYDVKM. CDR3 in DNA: TGTGCCAGCAGTGCCCAGACCCAGTACTTC. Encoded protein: CASSAQTQYF. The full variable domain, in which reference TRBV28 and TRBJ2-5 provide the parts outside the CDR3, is DVKVTQSSRYLVKRTGEKVFLECVQDMDHENMFWYRQDPGLGLRLIYFSYDVKMKEKGDIPEGYSVSREKKERFSLILESASTNQTSMYLCASSAQTQYFGPGTRLLVL.

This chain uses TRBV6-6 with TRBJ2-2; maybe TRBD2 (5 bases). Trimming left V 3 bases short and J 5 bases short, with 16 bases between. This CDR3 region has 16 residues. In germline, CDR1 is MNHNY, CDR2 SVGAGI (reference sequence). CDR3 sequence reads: CASSYDLASQTGELFF. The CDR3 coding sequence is TGTGCCAGCAGTTATGATTTGGCTAGCCAAACCGGGGAGCTGTTTTTT.

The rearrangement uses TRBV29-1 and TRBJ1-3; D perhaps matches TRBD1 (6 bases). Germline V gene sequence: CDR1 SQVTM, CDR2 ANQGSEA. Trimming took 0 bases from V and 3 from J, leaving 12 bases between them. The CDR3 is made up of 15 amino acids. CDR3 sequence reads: CSVEDTGADGNTIYF. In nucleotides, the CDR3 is TGCAGCGTTGAAGACACGGGGGCCGATGGAAACACCATATATTTT.

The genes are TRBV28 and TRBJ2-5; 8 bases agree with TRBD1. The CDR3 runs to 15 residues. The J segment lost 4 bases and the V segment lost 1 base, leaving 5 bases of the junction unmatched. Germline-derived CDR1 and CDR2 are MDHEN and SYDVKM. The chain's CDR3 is CASSLSQGAGETQYF. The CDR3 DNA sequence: TGTGCCAGCAGTTTATCCCAGGGGGCGGGAGAGACCCAGTACTTC.

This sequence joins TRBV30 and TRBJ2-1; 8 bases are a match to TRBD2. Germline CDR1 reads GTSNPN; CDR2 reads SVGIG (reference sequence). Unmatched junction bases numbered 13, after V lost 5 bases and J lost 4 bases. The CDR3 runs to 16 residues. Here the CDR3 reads CAWGVSGTLYYNEQFF. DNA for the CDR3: TGTGCCTGGGGGGTTAGCGGGACCCTTTATTACAATGAGCAGTTCTTC.